A single sample gave rise to the 17 T cell receptor beta chains below, sequenced in a study of immune evolution from preneoplasia to lung adenocarcinoma. Some clones are missing from TCRdb's copy, which holds only in-frame ones; the method was immunoSEQ multiplex PCR. The repertoire holds over 9,500 clones, with around nine tenths as singletons. Sequenced: FFPE invasive lung adenocarcinoma tissue. The origin of the receptors is an older person with invasive lung adenocarcinoma. Some clones in this sample may be carry-over from other donors' samples.

The chain joins TRBV30 to TRBJ1-2; tentative D call: TRBD1 (5 bases). Trimming took off 3 bases at V and 8 bases at J, with 16 bases between the two ends. The CDR3 is 13 amino acids. Germline lookup yields CDR1 GTSNPN and CDR2 SVGIG (reference sequence). The CDR3 DNA sequence: TGTGCCTGGAGGGATCAGGGAATCGGAGGCTACACCTTC. Amino acids: CAWRDQGIGGYTF.

The J gene is TRBJ1-5, the V gene TRBV7-9; 11 nucleotides match TRBD1. The CDR3 has 15 residues. Unmatched junction bases numbered 7, after V lost 5 bases and J lost 7 bases. The V gene's germline CDR1 is SEHNR and CDR2 FQNEAQ (reference sequence). CDR3 bases: TGTGCCAGCAGCCGAGGACAGGGGGCGGCACAGCCCCAGCATTTT. Its translation is CASSRGQGAAQPQHF. The whole variable domain, filled in from reference TRBV7-9 and TRBJ1-5, reads DTGVSQNPRHKITKRGQNVTFRCDPISEHNRLYWYRQTLGQGPEFLTYFQNEAQLEKSRLLSDRFSAERPKGSFSTLEIQRTEQGDSAMYLCASSRGQGAAQPQHFGDGTRLSIL.

J is TRBJ2-3 and V is TRBV9, with TRBD2 identical over 9 bases. Per the germline V gene, CDR1 is SGDLS and CDR2 is YYNGEE. Trimming removed 3 bases from V and 0 bases from J; junction bases left unmatched: 5. The CDR3 covers 16 residues. This CDR3 is CASSDGGGASTDTQYF. The CDR3 coding sequence is TGTGCCAGCAGCGATGGCGGGGGGGCTAGCACAGATACGCAGTATTTT.

The chain carries TRBV5-4 and TRBJ2-2; maybe TRBD1 (6 bases). V was trimmed by 4 bases and J by 0 bases, leaving 10 bases between them. The CDR3 totals 15 residues. CDR1 and CDR2 from the germline V gene are SGHNT and YYREEE (reference sequence). Here the CDR3 reads CASSPTGSNTGELFF. The CDR3 nucleotides are TGTGCCAGCAGCCCGACAGGTTCGAACACCGGGGAGCTGTTTTTT.

This chain uses TRBV28 with TRBJ2-7; TRBD1 agrees at 9 bases. Germline V gene data show CDR1 as MDHEN and CDR2 as SYDVKM. V lost 7 bases, J lost 4 bases, and 8 bases stayed unmatched. The CDR3 sequence is 14 residues long. The chain's CDR3 is CASIGQGILYEQYF. The CDR3 bases are TGTGCCAGCATCGGACAGGGGATTTTATACGAGCAGTACTTC.

This clone was observed a few times. This rearrangement joins TRBV5-1 to TRBJ2-3, with TRBD2 as a possible D gene (7 bases). The CDR3 is made up of 15 amino acids. Trimming took off 6 bases at V and 2 bases at J, with 16 bases between the two ends. Germline values: CDR1 SGHRS, CDR2 YFSETQ. The CDR3 DNA is TGCGCCAGCAAAGAGGGGGGGACGTACACAGATACGCAGTATTTT. Translated: CASKEGGTYTDTQYF.

V gene TRBV2 combines with J gene TRBJ2-5; 8 bases fit TRBD1. The ends lost 4 bases at V and 5 bases at J; junction bases unmatched: 6. The CDR3 has 14 residues. Germline V gene sequence: CDR1 SNHLY, CDR2 FYNNEI. In nucleotides, the CDR3 is TGTGCCAGCAGTGGCGGGACAGGAATGGAGACCCAGTACTTC. Its translation: CASSGGTGMETQYF.

J is TRBJ2-5 and V is TRBV27, with D maybe TRBD1 (5 bases). The CDR3 covers 13 residues. V was clipped by 3 bases and J by 4 bases, with 9 bases between them. The germline V gene has CDR1 MNHEY and CDR2 SMNVEV (reference sequence). The CDR3 sequence: CASSFRGGETQYF. Written as DNA, the CDR3 is TGTGCCAGCAGTTTTAGGGGCGGAGAGACCCAGTACTTC.

This chain uses TRBV19 with TRBJ2-1; weak D call: TRBD2 (6 bases). The CDR3 covers 16 residues. Germline CDR1 reads LNHDA; CDR2 reads SQIVND (reference sequence). The germline V and J ends were trimmed by 4 bases and 9 bases, with 22 bases remaining between them. CDR3 sequence (DNA): TGTGCCAGTAGTACGTCCAGGAGGGCAGCTAGTTCTGAGCAGTTCTTC. Residues: CASSTSRRAASSEQFF.

This sequence joins TRBV29-1 and TRBJ1-4; 8 bases line up with TRBD1. The CDR3 length is 14 residues. V dropped 7 bases and J dropped 0; count of bases not matched to a gene: 4. Germline V gene data show CDR1 as SQVTM and CDR2 as ANQGSEA. The CDR3 loop reads CSGSTGATNEKLFF. The CDR3 DNA reads TGCAGCGGTTCGACAGGGGCAACTAATGAAAAACTGTTTTTT.

The V and J genes are TRBV11-2 and TRBJ2-1; 10 nucleotides line up with TRBD2. The ends lost 6 bases at V and 4 bases at J; junction bases unmatched: 9. The CDR3 extends over 16 amino acids. Germline CDR1 SGHAT, CDR2 FQNNGV. This CDR3 reads CASRMSGGGRYNEQFF. The DNA of the CDR3 is TGTGCCAGCAGGATGAGCGGGGGGGGAAGGTACAATGAGCAGTTCTTC.

CDR3 region: CASSLDVARRGYTF. The CDR3 nucleotides are TGTGCCAGCAGCTTAGATGTGGCGCGCAGGGGCTACACCTTC. The chain uses TRBV7-9 and TRBJ1-2; D not certain. Trimming took off 1 base at V and 8 bases at J, with 14 bases between the two ends. The CDR3 has 14 residues. Germline CDR1 SEHNR, CDR2 FQNEAQ (reference sequence).

The chain couples TRBV2 to TRBJ1-2; no reliable D call. The CDR3 totals 14 residues. Trimming shortened V by 0 bases and J by 4 bases, and 9 bases separated the two germline ends. Germline values: CDR1 SNHLY, CDR2 FYNNEI. This CDR3 is CASSEAWYGYGYTF. The CDR3 nucleotides read TGTGCCAGCAGTGAAGCGTGGTACGGCTATGGCTACACCTTC.

The CDR3 bases are TGTGCCAGTAGCAATCCAGGGGGCGCGGACACCGGGGAGCTGTTTTTT. Its translation is CASSNPGGADTGELFF. V usage is TRBV19 and J usage is TRBJ2-2; 8 nucleotides match TRBD1. V lost 6 bases, J lost 3 bases, and 9 bases stayed unmatched. The germline V gene has CDR1 LNHDA and CDR2 SQIVND (reference sequence). The CDR3 extends over 16 amino acids.

The rearrangement joins TRBV11-2 to TRBJ2-7; unclear D gene. The ends were cut back, 1 base at V and 2 bases at J, with 15 bases in the middle. Looked up from germline, CDR1 is SGHAT and CDR2 is FQNNGV. This CDR3 has 16 amino acids. Here the CDR3 reads CASSLAGSLLTYEQYF. The CDR3 DNA follows: TGTGCCAGCAGCTTAGCCGGGTCCCTACTAACCTACGAGCAGTACTTC. The whole variable domain, filled in from reference TRBV11-2 and TRBJ2-7, reads EAGVAQSPRYKIIEKRQSVAFWCNPISGHATLYWYQQILGQGPKLLIQFQNNGVVDDSQLPKDRFSAERLKGVDSTLKIQPAKLEDSAVYLCASSLAGSLLTYEQYFGPGTRLTVT.

This chain links TRBV5-1 with TRBJ1-2, with D perhaps matching TRBD1 (6 bases). Trimming took off 4 bases at V and 0 bases at J, with 10 bases between the two ends. CDR3 length equals 14 residues. CDR1 and CDR2 from the germline V gene are SGHRS and YFSETQ. CDR3 nucleotides: TGCGCCAGCAGCCTTAACAGGGCTAACTATGGCTACACCTTC. This sequence encodes CASSLNRANYGYTF.

The chain couples TRBV7-8 to TRBJ1-5; 9 bases agree with TRBD1. Germline V lookup: CDR1 SGHVS, CDR2 FQNEAQ. Trimming removed 5 bases from V and 6 bases from J; junction bases left unmatched: 5. This CDR3 contains 14 residues. The CDR3 DNA is TGTGCCAGCAGCGCCACAGGGGGCGTTCAGCCCCAGCATTTT. As protein: CASSATGGVQPQHF.